In its sample, the clone carrying this T cell receptor beta chain was seen a few times. Its antigen is unknown. This sample was taken from a study of CD8 T cells in ankylosing spondylitis. Findings and caveats of the study: Disease-linked clones displayed a CD8+ phenotype and appeared relatively rarely in peripheral blood.

V lost 6 bases and J 6 bases, leaving 6 bases between the germline ends. Germline assignment: CDR1 ENHRY and CDR2 SYGVKD. The CDR3 contains 11 residues. Generation of TCR beta libraries employed quantitative 5'-RACE incorporating molecular barcodes. TCRdb re-called the 5' RACE reads through MiXCR, storing one row per CDR3 protein. The sample holds 150,000 to 200,000 distinct CDR3 sequences, roughly 31% seen once. The receptor's source is a male donor with ankylosing spondylitis. Sequences were obtained from synovial fluid, either unsorted or a sorted T cell fraction (not recorded which). The chain employs TRBV10-3 and TRBJ2-1; D is ambiguous. The CDR3 protein is CAISRSNEQFF. As DNA, the CDR3 is TGTGCCATCAGCAGATCCAATGAGCAGTTCTTC.